What follows is one T cell receptor (beta chain) and its context. Treatment: approximately 18 received Ad26.COV2.S at low or high dose, single or two shots; roughly five received placebo; per-sample allocation not given. All samples were drawn on day 63, counting from the first vaccine or placebo injection. This entry comes from a study of Ad26.COV2.S vaccination and SARS-CoV-2 variants. Study details: Vaccine-arm donor from the placebo-controlled COV1001 Ad26.COV2.S trial. The study gave Ad26.COV2.S intramuscularly, once or twice 56 days apart.

CDR1 WSHSY and CDR2 SAAADI come from the germline V gene. Trimming took 4 bases from V and 2 from J, leaving 15 bases between them. The CDR3 contains 16 residues. Data came from immunoSEQ multiplex PCR; TCRdb stores just in-frame clones and leaves some out. The top ten hold around 2% of the sample, which has 300,000 to 400,000 clones, approximately 86% seen once. The rearrangement uses TRBV10-2 and TRBJ2-1; D may be TRBD2 (6 bases). The sequence derives from a person between 18 and 65 years old who received the Ad26.COV2.S COVID-19 vaccine or a placebo. The sequencing used peripheral blood, collected in a trial of Ad26.COV2.S vaccine versus placebo. The CDR3 coding sequence is TGCGCCAGCAGTGGATTCGGGGGAGAGGCCTACAATGAGCAGTTCTTC. Encoded protein: CASSGFGGEAYNEQFF.